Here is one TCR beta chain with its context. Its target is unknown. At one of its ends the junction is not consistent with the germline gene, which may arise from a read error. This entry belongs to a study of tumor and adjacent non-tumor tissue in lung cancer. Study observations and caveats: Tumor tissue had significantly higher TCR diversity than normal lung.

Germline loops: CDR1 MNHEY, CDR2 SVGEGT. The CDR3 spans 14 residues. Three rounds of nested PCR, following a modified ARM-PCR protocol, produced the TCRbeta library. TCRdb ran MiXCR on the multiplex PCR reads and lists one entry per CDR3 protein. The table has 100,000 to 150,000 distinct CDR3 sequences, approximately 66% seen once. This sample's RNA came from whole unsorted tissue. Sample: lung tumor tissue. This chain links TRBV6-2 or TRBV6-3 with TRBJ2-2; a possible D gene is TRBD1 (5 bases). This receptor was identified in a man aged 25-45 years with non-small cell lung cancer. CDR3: CDSSSRTSTGELFF. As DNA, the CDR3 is TGTGACAGCAGTTCGAGGACATCCACCGGGGAGCTGTTTTTT.